This T cell receptor beta chain was captured by sequencing in a study of quantifying T cell responses using KT2 cells. At the level of the study: cDNA was made from DNase-treated RNA using alpha and beta constant primers.

An oligo carrying a UMI was ligated to the cDNA 3' end. An equimolar mix of RC1.1 and RC1.2 primed the beta chain across TRBC1 and TRBC2. One entry per CDR3 protein, called by TCRdb with MiXCR from the UMI-ligation and nested PCR reads. The sample yields approximately 41,000 distinct CDR3 sequences, approximately 15% seen once. The CDR3 is 12 residues long. CDR1 and CDR2 from the germline V gene are MDHEN and SYDVKM. V lost 4 bases and J lost 6, with 10 bases in between. This chain connects TRBV28 to TRBJ2-7; weak D call: TRBD1 (6 bases). The receptor was isolated from a human donor. The specimen was PBMCs spiked with cells of the T cell clone KT2. The CDR3 DNA reads as TGTGCCAGCAGTTCTACAGGGTTCGAGCAGTACTTC. This sequence encodes CASSSTGFEQYF.